This T cell receptor beta chain was recovered during a study of Graves' ophthalmopathy and Graves' hyperthyroidism. Whole-study context: Stable hyperthyroidism meant no progression to ophthalmopathy within 18 months of follow-up.

Per the germline V gene, CDR1 is SGDLS and CDR2 is YYNGEE. The CDR3 consists of 15 residues. Amplification from RNA transcripts yielded the TCR beta CDR3 regions. Scientists carried out first-round RT-PCR using HTBI primers and then a second-round multiplex PCR. TCRdb re-analysed the multiplex PCR reads in MiXCR, keeping a single row per CDR3 protein. The sample has over a million distinct CDR3 sequences, around a third seen once. Study-wide points: Ophthalmopathy could be told apart from stable hyperthyroidism by a 13-signature model (about 88% sensitivity, approximately 81% specificity).

This clonotype was recorded once. Its antigen is unidentified. A read error is possible here, since a much larger clone lies one base away. V and J are TRBV9 and TRBJ1-5; D unresolved. This receptor was taken from an adult man with Graves' hyperthyroidism. The sample taken for sequencing was peripheral blood or thyroid tissue (not recorded which). The CDR3 loop reads CASSRGSSSNQHQHF. Here the CDR3 DNA reads TGTGCCAGCAGCCGCGGTAGTAGTAGCAATCAGCACCAGCATTTT. Complete variable domain (other parts from reference TRBV9 and TRBJ1-5): DSGVTQTPKHLITATGQRVTLRCSPRSGDLSVYWYQQSLDQGLQFLIQYYNGEERAKGNILERFSAQQFPDLHSELNLSSLELGDSALYFCASSRGSSSNQHQHFGDGTRLSIL.